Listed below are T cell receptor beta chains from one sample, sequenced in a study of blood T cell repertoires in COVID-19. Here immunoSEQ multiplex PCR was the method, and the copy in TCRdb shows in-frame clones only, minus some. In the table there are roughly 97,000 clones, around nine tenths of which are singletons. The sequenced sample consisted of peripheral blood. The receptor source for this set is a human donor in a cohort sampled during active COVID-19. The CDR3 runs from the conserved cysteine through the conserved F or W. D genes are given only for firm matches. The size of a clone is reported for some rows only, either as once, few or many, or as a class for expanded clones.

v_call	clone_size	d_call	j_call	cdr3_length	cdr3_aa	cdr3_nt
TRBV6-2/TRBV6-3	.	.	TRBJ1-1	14	CASSYVAANTEAFF	TGTGCCAGCAGTTACGTGGCGGCTAACACTGAAGCTTTCTTT
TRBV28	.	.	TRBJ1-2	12	CASSLTVYGYTF	TGTGCCAGCAGTCTGACAGTCTATGGCTACACCTTC
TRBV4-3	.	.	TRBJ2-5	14	CASSPSEAGETQYF	TGCGCCAGCAGCCCCTCAGAAGCAGGGGAGACCCAGTACTTC
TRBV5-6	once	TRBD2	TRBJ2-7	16	CASSSPGLAGGDEQYF	TGTGCCAGCAGCTCCCCAGGACTAGCGGGGGGGGACGAGCAGTACTTC
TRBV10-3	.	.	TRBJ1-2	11	CAIGQGTGYTF	TGTGCCATCGGGCAGGGAACTGGCTACACCTTC
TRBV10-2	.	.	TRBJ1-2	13	CASKPQPGGGYTF	TGCGCCAGCAAGCCCCAACCGGGGGGTGGCTACACCTTC
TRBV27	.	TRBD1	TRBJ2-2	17	CASSLSLWTGGTGELFF	TGTGCCAGCAGTTTATCCCTTTGGACAGGGGGCACCGGGGAGCTGTTTTTT
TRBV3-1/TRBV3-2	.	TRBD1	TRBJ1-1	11	CASRTGTEAFF	TGTGCCAGCCGGACAGGGACTGAAGCTTTCTTT
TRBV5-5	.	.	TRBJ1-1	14	CASSWDTGVGEAFF	TGTGCCAGCAGTTGGGACACCGGAGTGGGTGAAGCTTTCTTT
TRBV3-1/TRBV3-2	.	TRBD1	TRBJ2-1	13	CASRDSSYNEQFF	TGTGCCAGCCGGGACAGCTCCTACAATGAGCAGTTCTTC
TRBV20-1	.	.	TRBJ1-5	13	CSASGGTHQPQHF	TGCAGTGCTAGTGGAGGGACACATCAGCCCCAGCATTTT
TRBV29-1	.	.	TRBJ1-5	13	CSAEPAEGQPQHF	TGCAGCGCAGAACCCGCGGAGGGTCAGCCCCAGCATTTT
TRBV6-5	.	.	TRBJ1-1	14	CASRAESGSTEAFF	TGTGCCAGCAGAGCGGAGTCGGGGAGCACTGAAGCTTTCTTT
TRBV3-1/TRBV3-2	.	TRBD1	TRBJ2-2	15	CASSQSVTGGGELFF	TGTGCCAGCAGCCAGAGTGTGACAGGGGGCGGGGAGCTGTTTTTT
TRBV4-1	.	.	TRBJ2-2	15	CASSPRGPGGGELFF	TGCGCCAGCAGCCCCAGGGGCCCTGGGGGCGGGGAGCTGTTTTTT
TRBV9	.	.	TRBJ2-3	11	CASSGRDTQYF	TGTGCCAGCAGCGGGCGGGATACGCAGTATTTT
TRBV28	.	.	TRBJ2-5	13	CASSNGRGETQYF	TGTGCCAGCAGTAACGGGAGAGGAGAGACCCAGTACTTC
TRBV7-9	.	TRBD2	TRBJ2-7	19	CASSLTGGLAGGGSYEQYF	TGTGCCAGCAGCTTGACAGGGGGACTAGCGGGAGGCGGTTCTTACGAGCAGTACTTC